A selection of T cell receptor beta chains follows, all from one sample in a study of blood T cell repertoires in COVID-19. Sequenced by immunoSEQ multiplex PCR; TCRdb stores in-frame clones only, minus some. The table records 350,000 to 450,000 clones, around 84% of them present only once. Sequenced sample: peripheral blood. The receptor source for this set is a woman under 30 with acute or convalescent COVID-19. CDR3s leave out the opening cysteine and the closing phenylalanine or tryptophan. Each record gives: J gene, V gene, clone size, D gene, CDR3 protein. D genes are given only for firm matches. Where a row states a size, it is once, few, many or the class of an expanded clone; other rows omit it.

J: TRBJ2-3; V: TRBV5-1; size: .; D: TRBD2; CDR3: ASSLGRLAGGPLSTDTQY
J: TRBJ2-6; V: TRBV27; size: few; D: .; CDR3: ASTPGNGANVLT
J: TRBJ1-2; V: TRBV11-2; size: .; D: .; CDR3: ASSLTESNNYGYT
J: TRBJ2-3; V: TRBV28; size: .; D: .; CDR3: ASRTGTPDTQY
J: TRBJ1-4; V: TRBV5-6; size: .; D: TRBD1; CDR3: ASSRTGSTNEKLF
J: TRBJ2-5; V: TRBV28; size: .; D: TRBD2; CDR3: ASRSHSGRETQY
J: TRBJ1-2; V: TRBV19; size: .; D: TRBD1; CDR3: ASSPGTGPYGYT
J: TRBJ1-4; V: TRBV27; size: few; D: .; CDR3: ASSFIRGGQLAKLF
J: TRBJ1-2; V: TRBV5-1; size: .; D: TRBD1; CDR3: ASSLARQGIGGYT
J: TRBJ2-7; V: TRBV28; size: .; D: TRBD2; CDR3: ASTSGTSEFYEQY
J: TRBJ1-4; V: TRBV21-1; size: .; D: .; CDR3: ASSTWDRGLATNEKLF
J: TRBJ1-3; V: TRBV30; size: few; D: TRBD1; CDR3: AWTGTGGYTIY
J: TRBJ2-5; V: TRBV2; size: .; D: .; CDR3: ASRVQGGEGTQY
J: TRBJ1-1; V: TRBV6-5; size: .; D: .; CDR3: ASMGQSMNTEAF
J: TRBJ2-7; V: TRBV6-5; size: few; D: .; CDR3: ASSYSKLEGYEQY
J: TRBJ1-6; V: TRBV9; size: .; D: .; CDR3: ASSVEEGSSNSPLH
J: TRBJ2-7; V: TRBV19; size: .; D: .; CDR3: ASQEAGAASYEQY
J: TRBJ1-2; V: TRBV19; size: .; D: .; CDR3: ASSISGIGGYT
J: TRBJ1-5; V: TRBV6-1; size: .; D: .; CDR3: ASSALIQGGNQPQH
J: TRBJ2-7; V: TRBV4-1; size: .; D: .; CDR3: ASSPMGGFSYEQY
J: TRBJ2-5; V: TRBV28; size: .; D: .; CDR3: ASSFEETQY
J: TRBJ2-5; V: TRBV9; size: .; D: .; CDR3: ASSLLGGETQY
J: TRBJ2-1; V: TRBV24-1; size: .; D: .; CDR3: ATSDLLSQGVSYNEQF
J: TRBJ1-5; V: TRBV24-1; size: .; D: .; CDR3: ATSDSGEQPQH
J: TRBJ2-2; V: TRBV27; size: .; D: TRBD2; CDR3: ASSNGGRYANTGELF
J: TRBJ2-1; V: TRBV24-1; size: .; D: TRBD2; CDR3: ATSSSGRSYNEQF
J: TRBJ2-1; V: TRBV5-6; size: .; D: .; CDR3: ASSLDTESNEQF
J: TRBJ2-1; V: TRBV11-2; size: .; D: .; CDR3: ASSLDWGSWVYNEQF
J: TRBJ2-7; V: TRBV12-5; size: .; D: .; CDR3: ASGLTGTYEQY
J: TRBJ1-6; V: TRBV7-9; size: .; D: .; CDR3: ASSIQGVRPGNSPLH
J: TRBJ2-7; V: TRBV7-9; size: few; D: .; CDR3: ASSLDGTSYEQY
J: TRBJ1-2; V: TRBV5-4; size: .; D: .; CDR3: ASSLDGGYGYT
J: TRBJ2-3; V: TRBV28; size: .; D: .; CDR3: ASSRSQGNTDTQY
J: TRBJ1-6; V: TRBV7-8; size: .; D: TRBD1; CDR3: ASETGSSPLH
J: TRBJ2-5; V: TRBV5-1; size: .; D: .; CDR3: ASMPLGGQETQY
J: TRBJ2-3; V: TRBV11-2; size: .; D: TRBD2; CDR3: ASSLALTRGGTDTQY